The 30 T cell receptor beta chains reported below all come from one sample, sequenced in a study of early stage breast cancer tumors. Method: immunoSEQ multiplex PCR; TCRdb's copy keeps in-frame clones and lacks some. The sample has about 4,800 clones, about 63% seen once. The specimen was breast tumor tissue. These TCRs come from a person between 50 and 60 years old with breast cancer.

This clone was counted between two and nine times. The chain is built from TRBV7-8 and TRBJ2-7; 9 positions agree with TRBD1. V lost 5 bases to trimming and J lost 11 bases; unmatched junction nucleotides: 10. Germline V lookup: CDR1 SGHVS, CDR2 FQNEAQ. This CDR3 has 13 amino acids. CDR3 DNA sequence: TGTGCCAGCAGCCCCGGGACAGGGTTTAGGGAGTACTTC. This translates into CASSPGTGFREYF.

This chain joins TRBV6-7 and TRBJ1-5, with 7 bases aligning to TRBD1. TRBV6-7 falls under the ORF class, with uncertain function. The junction had 9 bases not matched to a gene; V was cut back by 5 bases and J by 5 bases. The CDR3 contains 15 residues. The chain's CDR3 is CASSDIDRVDQPQHF. CDR3 sequence (DNA): TGTGCCAGCAGTGACATTGACAGGGTAGATCAGCCCCAGCATTTT.

The chain has TRBV19 and TRBJ1-1; a possible D gene is TRBD1 (5 bases). Germline assignment: CDR1 LNHDA and CDR2 SQIVND (reference sequence). This CDR3 has 14 residues. V lost 3 bases and J 3 bases, leaving 11 bases between the germline ends. The CDR3 sequence: CASSIRREDTEAFF. CDR3 bases: TGTGCCAGTAGTATTCGCAGGGAGGACACTGAAGCTTTCTTT.

This clone turned up a few times. The chain couples TRBV7-2 to TRBJ2-3, with D hard to call. CDR1 is SGHTA and CDR2 is FQGNSA in the germline V gene. V lost 4 bases and J 2 bases, leaving 4 bases between the germline ends. The CDR3 sequence is 12 residues long. The CDR3 loop reads CASSSITDTQYF. The CDR3 DNA is TGTGCCAGCAGCTCCATCACAGATACGCAGTATTTT.

The CDR3 sequence is CASSRDHREGQPQHF. The CDR3 region has the DNA TGTGCCAGCAGCCGGGACCACAGGGAGGGGCAGCCCCAGCATTTT. The chain links TRBV7-2 to TRBJ1-5; D possibly corresponds to TRBD1 (6 bases). The CDR3 covers 15 residues. Germline values: CDR1 SGHTA, CDR2 FQGNSA. The V end was cut by 5 bases, the J end by 7 bases, with 18 bases between.

The rearrangement links TRBV7-9 to TRBJ2-1; 12 positions agree with TRBD2. This CDR3 has 16 amino acids. With 8 bases clipped from V and 4 bases from J, the junction kept 9 bases outside the gene matches. The germline gives CDR1 SEHNR, CDR2 FQNEAQ (reference sequence). The CDR3 nucleotides are TGTGCCAGCCGCGCTCTAGCGGGAGGGCCGTACAATGAGCAGTTCTTC. Translated, it gives CASRALAGGPYNEQFF. Variable domain in full (rest from reference TRBV7-9 and TRBJ2-1): DTGVSQNPRHKITKRGQNVTFRCDPISEHNRLYWYRQTLGQGPEFLTYFQNEAQLEKSRLLSDRFSAERPKGSFSTLEIQRTEQGDSAMYLCASRALAGGPYNEQFFGPGTRLTVL.

This chain joins TRBV29-1 and TRBJ2-3; 12 bases fit TRBD2. The CDR3 has 14 amino acids. Germline V gene sequence: CDR1 SQVTM, CDR2 ANQGSEA. Trimming removed 4 bases from V and 5 bases from J; junction bases left unmatched: 4. In DNA, the CDR3 is TGCAGCGTTGGGACTAGCGGGGACAGAGATACGCAGTATTTT. Protein product: CSVGTSGDRDTQYF.

This clone was picked up a small number of times. The V call is TRBV5-1, the J call TRBJ2-3, with 7 positions matching TRBD2. This CDR3 contains 16 residues. Germline assignment: CDR1 SGHRS and CDR2 YFSETQ. V gave up 2 bases and J gave up 0 bases; unmatched junction bases: 6. The CDR3 bases are TGCGCCAGCAGCTTAATCATGCGGGGGAGCACAGATACGCAGTATTTT. It is translated as CASSLIMRGSTDTQYF.

V and J are TRBV13 and TRBJ2-1, with unresolved D. In germline, CDR1 is PRHDT, CDR2 FYEKMQ (reference sequence). V was clipped by 5 bases and J by 2 bases, with 7 bases between them. CDR3 size: 13 residues. The CDR3 DNA follows: TGTGCCAGCAGCCCTCCCGCCTACAATGAGCAGTTCTTC. Translation: CASSPPAYNEQFF.

Here the CDR3 DNA reads TGTGCTACCTCTAAACACAAGTGTCAGGGGGCTTCGAACACCGGGGAGCTGTTTTTT. Residues: CATSKHKCQGASNTGELFF. This chain joins TRBV12-5 and TRBJ2-2; 8 positions match TRBD1. This CDR3 spans 19 amino acids. Germline V lookup: CDR1 LGHNT, CDR2 FRNRAP. Trimming cost V 10 bases and J 0 bases; bases outside gene matches: 19.

This clone was counted only a few times. V is TRBV10-1 and J is TRBJ1-5; possible D gene TRBD1, 6 bases. The CDR3 length is 13 residues. The germline V and J ends were trimmed by 5 bases and 9 bases, with 14 bases remaining between them. Germline V gene lookup returns CDR1 WNHNN and CDR2 SYGVQD (reference sequence). The CDR3 nucleotides are TGCGCCAGCAGTAACAGGGCGTTTGGGCCCCAGCATTTT. Translation gives CASSNRAFGPQHF.

This clone appeared a few times. The V call is TRBV4-1, the J call TRBJ1-2, with 9 bases that match TRBD1. V lost 3 bases and J lost 4; bases outside the gene matches: 6. Germline V gene data show CDR1 as MGHRA and CDR2 as YSYEKL. This CDR3 spans 15 amino acids. The CDR3 protein is CASSHGTGRAYGYTF. CDR3 nucleotides: TGCGCCAGCAGCCATGGGACAGGGAGGGCCTATGGCTACACCTTC.

The rearrangement joins TRBV6-1 to TRBJ2-5, with 8 bases identical to TRBD1. The trim removed 6 bases at V and 0 bases at J, leaving 6 bases unmatched. Looked up from germline, CDR1 is MNHNS and CDR2 is SASEGT. This CDR3 is 15 amino acids long. This chain's CDR3 is CASRMGQADQETQYF. In DNA, the CDR3 is TGTGCCAGCAGAATGGGACAGGCCGACCAAGAGACCCAGTACTTC.

The CDR3 is CASSWLQGSNSPLHF. In DNA form, the CDR3 reads TGCGCCAGCAGCTGGCTACAGGGCAGCAATTCACCCCTCCACTTT. The chain has TRBV5-1 and TRBJ1-6, with D possibly being TRBD1 (6 bases). The CDR3 is 15 residues long. CDR1 and CDR2 (germline): SGHRS, YFSETQ. Trimming took 3 bases from V and 7 from J, leaving 14 bases between them.

On this clone: A much larger clone sits a single nucleotide away, making a read error possible. The genes are TRBV5-5 and TRBJ2-2, with D unclear. Germline values: CDR1 SGHKS, CDR2 YYEKEE (reference sequence). This CDR3 region has 15 residues. V shed 0 bases and J shed 3 bases, with 9 bases lying between them. CDR3 sequence: CASSLVTIYTGELFF. CDR3 DNA sequence: TGTGCCAGCAGCTTGGTGACAATTTACACCGGGGAGCTGTTTTTT. Variable domain in full (rest from reference TRBV5-5 and TRBJ2-2): DAGVTQSPTHLIKTRGQQVTLRCSPISGHKSVSWYQQVLGQGPQFIFQYYEKEERGRGNFPDRFSARQFPNYSSELNVNALLLGDSALYLCASSLVTIYTGELFFGEGSRLTVL.

The rearrangement uses TRBV12-5 and TRBJ1-1, with 7 bases fitting TRBD1. The V segment lost 2 bases and the J segment 0 bases; nucleotides outside the gene matches: 9. This CDR3 region has 17 residues. Germline V gives CDR1 LGHNT, CDR2 FRNRAP. CDR3 sequence (DNA): TGTGCTAGTGGTTTGCTATACTACAGGGGCATGAACACTGAAGCTTTCTTT. It codes for CASGLLYYRGMNTEAFF.

The chain recombines TRBV27 with TRBJ1-2, with TRBD1 as a possible D gene (6 bases). V was shortened by 7 bases and J by 6 bases, with 24 bases between the two germline ends. Germline CDR1 is MNHEY and CDR2 is SMNVEV (reference sequence). The CDR3 is made up of 16 amino acids. For the CDR3, the DNA is TGTGCCAGCATGGGTTATTCACAAGGGGGGCGGGATGGCTACACCTTC. Protein sequence: CASMGYSQGGRDGYTF.

This clone has only a few counts. The genes are TRBV2 and TRBJ2-1; 16 bases map to TRBD2. This CDR3 region has 16 residues. The germline V gene encodes CDR1 SNHLY and CDR2 FYNNEI. The V and J ends lost 6 bases and 4 bases, in that order; junction bases with no gene match: 3. The CDR3 is CASRGTSGREYNEQFF. CDR3 bases: TGTGCCAGCAGGGGGACTAGCGGGAGGGAATACAATGAGCAGTTCTTC. Complete variable domain (other parts from reference TRBV2 and TRBJ2-1): EPEVTQTPSHQVTQMGQEVILRCVPISNHLYFYWYRQILGQKVEFLVSFYNNEISEKSEIFDDQFSVERPDGSNFTLKIRSTKLEDSAMYFCASRGTSGREYNEQFFGPGTRLTVL.

The V gene is TRBV9, the J gene TRBJ2-2; D may be TRBD1 or TRBD2 (5 bases each). The CDR3 has 15 amino acids. Germline CDR1 and CDR2: SGDLS and YYNGEE. V was trimmed by 1 base and J by 3 bases, leaving 10 bases between them. CDR3: CASSVRQGDTGELFF. Here the CDR3 DNA reads TGTGCCAGCAGCGTAAGGCAGGGAGACACCGGGGAGCTGTTTTTT.

V gene TRBV9 combines with J gene TRBJ2-7; D gene uncertain. The germline V gene encodes CDR1 SGDLS and CDR2 YYNGEE. This CDR3 spans 11 amino acids. The V gene lost 0 bases and the J gene lost 3 bases, with 1 base spanning the gap. The CDR3 reads CASSVVYEQYF. CDR3 DNA sequence: TGTGCCAGCAGCGTAGTCTACGAGCAGTACTTC.

The rearrangement joins TRBV5-1 to TRBJ1-1, with 8 bases identical to TRBD1. The CDR3 has 13 residues. CDR1 SGHRS and CDR2 YFSETQ come from the germline V gene. Trimming took 4 bases from V and 10 from J; bases not matched to a gene: 9. Here the CDR3 reads CASSPDREGAAFF. CDR3 nucleotides: TGCGCCAGCAGCCCGGACAGGGAAGGTGCAGCTTTCTTT.

The rearrangement joins TRBV2 to TRBJ2-1, with D hard to call. CDR3 length: 12 residues. V lost 8 bases and J lost 5, with 10 bases in between. Germline lookup yields CDR1 SNHLY and CDR2 FYNNEI. DNA of the CDR3: TGTGCCAGCGGAGTGGGTGACAATGAGCAGTTCTTC. This gives the protein CASGVGDNEQFF.

The gene calls are TRBV19 and TRBJ1-1; D remains ambiguous. Trimming left V 3 bases short and J 1 base short, with 9 bases between. The CDR3 extends over 14 amino acids. In germline, CDR1 is LNHDA, CDR2 SQIVND (reference sequence). As DNA, the CDR3 is TGTGCCAGTAGTATCGGTCCTGCGAACACTGAAGCTTTCTTT. Protein sequence: CASSIGPANTEAFF.

In this sample, this clone turned up a few times. V gene TRBV6-6 combines with J gene TRBJ1-1, with TRBD1 identical over 7 bases. CDR3 size: 13 residues. With 7 bases clipped from V and 5 bases from J, the junction kept 7 bases outside the gene matches. Germline loops: CDR1 MNHNY, CDR2 SVGAGI (reference sequence). The CDR3 loop is CASTNRGSTEAFF. The CDR3 DNA reads as TGTGCCAGCACTAACAGGGGTAGTACTGAAGCTTTCTTT.

By proportion, this clone is medium-sized. Other DNA sequences in the same sample also yield this CDR3. CDR3 sequence (DNA): TGTGCCAGCAGCGAAGGGACAGGGGACGAGCAGTACTTC. Translating it yields CASSEGTGDEQYF. V is TRBV9 and J is TRBJ2-7, with 10 bases aligning to TRBD1. Germline CDR1 reads SGDLS; CDR2 reads YYNGEE. V shed 3 bases and J 5 bases; nucleotides not matched to a gene: 2. CDR3 length equals 13 residues.

This chain links TRBV27 with TRBJ2-1; 8 bases align to TRBD2. J gave up 5 bases and V 6 bases, and 9 bases lay outside the gene matches. Germline-derived CDR1 and CDR2 are MNHEY and SMNVEV (reference sequence). The CDR3 is 15 residues long. DNA for the CDR3: TGTGCCAGCAGCGCACCCGGGACTAGACACAATGAGCAGTTCTTC. This codes for CASSAPGTRHNEQFF.

V and J are TRBV5-6 and TRBJ2-3, with D possibly matching TRBD2 (6 bases). V was cut by 1 base and J by 6 bases, with 18 bases left in between. Germline V gene sequence: CDR1 SGHDT, CDR2 YYEEEE. CDR3 size: 16 residues. The CDR3 DNA is TGTGCCAGCAGCTTGCTAACGGGGGTGATGGGGGATACGCAGTATTTT. This translates into CASSLLTGVMGDTQYF.

The chain links TRBV19 to TRBJ2-7; possible D gene TRBD1, 6 bases. Trimming took 3 bases from V and 2 from J, leaving 11 bases between them. The CDR3 has 14 residues. The germline gives CDR1 LNHDA, CDR2 SQIVND (reference sequence). CDR3 loop: CASSMAGATYEQYV. CDR3 sequence (DNA): TGTGCCAGTAGTATGGCAGGGGCCACCTACGAGCAGTACGTC.

There are a few counts of this clone. The chain combines TRBV6-6 with TRBJ2-1; maybe TRBD1 (6 bases). CDR1 and CDR2 from the germline V gene are MNHNY and SVGAGI (reference sequence). Between the trimmed V and J ends, which lost 5 bases and 0 bases, there was a span of 14 bases. The CDR3 sequence is 16 residues long. The CDR3 DNA is TGTGCCAGCAGTATCCTCAGGGGAAACTCCTACAATGAGCAGTTCTTC. This gives the protein CASSILRGNSYNEQFF.

This sequence joins TRBV6-5 and TRBJ2-1; the match to TRBD1 covers 9 bases. Germline V gene sequence: CDR1 MNHEY, CDR2 SVGAGI. J was trimmed by 4 bases and V by 6 bases; bases with no gene match: 4. The CDR3 runs to 14 residues. The CDR3 nucleotides are TGTGCCAGCAGGCGGGGACAGGGTTACAATGAGCAGTTCTTC. This codes for CASRRGQGYNEQFF.